Listed below are T cell receptor beta chains from one sample, sequenced in a study of a mutant IDH1 vaccine in newly diagnosed glioma. The assay was immunoSEQ multiplex PCR, and TCRdb's table has in-frame clones only and misses some. Of roughly 32,000 clones listed, about three quarters were seen once; the top ten hold about 8.4%. The sequencing here drew on peripheral blood mononuclear cells (PBMCs), taken from a glioma patient treated with radiotherapy, temozolomide or both. All receptors derive from a man over 45 with glioma. Some clones in this sample may be carry-over from other donors' samples. Both conserved end residues are part of each CDR3. The D gene is left open where the match is weak. Size is stated for part of the rows, as once, few or many counts, or as a class when the clone is expanded.

TRBV6-6,NA,NA,TRBJ2-7,TGTGCCAGCAGCCTGTCGTACTTC,CASSLSYF
TRBV28,NA,once,TRBJ2-7,TGTGCCAGCAGGGAAGGCGGGAACGAGCAGTACTTC,CASREGGNEQYF
TRBV9,NA,NA,TRBJ1-2,TGTGCCAGCAGCCCAATAGCTCCAGGGTCCGGAGGAGGCTACACCTTC,CASSPIAPGSGGGYTF
TRBV6-5,NA,NA,TRBJ1-4,TGTGCCAGCAGTTACGGGGGACACGGAAAACTGTTTTTT,CASSYGGHGKLFF
TRBV4-1,NA,NA,TRBJ2-2,TGCGCCAGCAGCCAAGGGCTAGCCAACACCGGGGAGCTGTTTTTT,CASSQGLANTGELFF
TRBV5-1,NA,once,TRBJ1-2,TGCGCCAGCAGCTTGTTTGTAGGATATAACTATGGCTACACCTTC,CASSLFVGYNYGYTF
TRBV11-2,NA,once,TRBJ1-1,TGTGCCAGCAGCTTAGACACAGGGCGAGCTTTCTTT,CASSLDTGRAFF
TRBV7-9,TRBD2,NA,TRBJ2-7,TGTGCCAGCAGCCCTAGGACTAGCGGTTCCTACGAGCAGTACTTC,CASSPRTSGSYEQYF
TRBV2,TRBD1,few,TRBJ1-6,TGTGCCAGCAGCCCTTGGGGACAGGGGGCTTCACCCCTCCACTTT,CASSPWGQGASPLHF
TRBV4-1,NA,NA,TRBJ2-1,TGCGCCAGCAGCCAAGTTGGGAGCCCTGAGCAGTTCTTC,CASSQVGSPEQFF
TRBV10-3,NA,NA,TRBJ1-2,TGTGCCAGCGGCTTAACGGTCCAGGGCTACACCTTC,CASGLTVQGYTF
TRBV6-1,NA,NA,TRBJ1-1,TGTGCCAGCACGGAGTGGGACACTGAAGCTTTCTTT,CASTEWDTEAFF
TRBV5-5,NA,NA,TRBJ1-5,TGTGCCAGCAGCTGGGACGGCCGCAATCAGCCCCAGCATTTT,CASSWDGRNQPQHF
TRBV19,NA,NA,TRBJ2-6,TGTGCCAGTAGCGGACAATCTGGGGCCAACGTCCTGACTTTC,CASSGQSGANVLTF
TRBV6-5,TRBD1,NA,TRBJ1-4,TGTGCCAGCAGTTGGGGACAGAGGAATGAAAAACTGTTTTTT,CASSWGQRNEKLFF
TRBV18,NA,few,TRBJ2-3,TGTGCCAGCTCACCATCCGTAGATACGCAGTATTTT,CASSPSVDTQYF
TRBV9,NA,once,TRBJ1-3,TGTGCCAGCAGCGTAGGAGGATCGGTTGGAAACACCATATATTTT,CASSVGGSVGNTIYF
TRBV11-2,NA,few,TRBJ1-5,TGTGCCAGCAGCCCACTGGGGGGGAATCAGCCCCAGCATTTT,CASSPLGGNQPQHF
TRBV5-4,TRBD1,NA,TRBJ2-5,TGTGCCAGCAGCTTGGAAGGGGGCGGTGAGACCCAGTACTTC,CASSLEGGGETQYF
TRBV14,NA,once,TRBJ1-2,TGTGCCAGCAGCGAGACGGTCTCGGGTGGCTACACCTTC,CASSETVSGGYTF
TRBV7-2,NA,NA,TRBJ1-1,TGTGCCAGCAGCGAATTTGCGGGGGCCCTTGACACTGAAGCTTTCTTT,CASSEFAGALDTEAFF
TRBV7-8,TRBD1,NA,TRBJ1-5,TGTGCCAGCAGCTCGGGACAGGGGGCGGGTCAGCCCCAGCATTTT,CASSSGQGAGQPQHF
TRBV6-6,NA,NA,TRBJ2-3,TGTGCCACCGAGTCACTAGAGGGGGATACGCAGTATTTT,CATESLEGDTQYF
TRBV25-1,NA,NA,TRBJ2-4,TGTGCCAGCAGTGAATCCGGGTTAGGGGCCAAAAACATTCAGTACTTC,CASSESGLGAKNIQYF
TRBV7-6,NA,NA,TRBJ2-5,TGTGCCAGCAGCGCCCTCGCAGAGACCCAGTACTTC,CASSALAETQYF
TRBV18,NA,NA,TRBJ2-2,TGTGCCAGCTCACCAACACCGAACACCGGGGAGCTGTTTTTT,CASSPTPNTGELFF
TRBV2,NA,medium-sized,TRBJ2-1,TGTGCCAGCAGTGAGGACAGCTCCTACAATGAGCAGTTCTTC,CASSEDSSYNEQFF
TRBV18,NA,NA,TRBJ2-3,TGTGCCAGCTCACCAGAGGGTAGAGATACGCAGTATTTT,CASSPEGRDTQYF
TRBV7-9,NA,NA,TRBJ1-4,TGTGCCAGCAGCCCAGGACAGCGGTCTCTGTTTTTT,CASSPGQRSLFF
TRBV5-1,TRBD1,NA,TRBJ1-2,TGCGCCAGCAAGCAGGGACAGGGAGGGGGCTACACCTTC,CASKQGQGGGYTF